Below are 26 T cell receptor beta chains sequenced from a single sample in a study of blood T cell repertoires in COVID-19 (dated by TCRdb to 2018 to 2020). The library was prepared using the immunoSEQ multiplex PCR assay. Held by TCRdb, this immuneACCESS table contains in-frame sequences only and omits some clones. Under half of the omission traces to an unresolved V gene where checked; the cause of the rest is unknown. The sample table shows a few hundred thousand clones, and about 88% are seen once. Less than 2% of the sample is in the top ten clones. The source material was peripheral blood. The receptors here all came from a man aged 65 to 85 with acute or convalescent COVID-19.

The chain couples TRBV29-1 to TRBJ1-2, with 9 bases matching TRBD1. CDR1 SQVTM and CDR2 ANQGSEA come from the germline V gene. V shed 5 bases and J 2 bases; nucleotides not matched to a gene: 6. The CDR3 loop spans 14 amino acids. CDR3 in amino acids: CSVQTGTGNYGYTF. In DNA form, the CDR3 reads TGCAGCGTTCAAACCGGGACAGGGAACTATGGCTACACCTTC.

This chain connects TRBV7-3 to TRBJ2-3; 7 bases fit TRBD1. Germline trimming cut 5 bases from V and 2 bases from J; bases unmatched to any gene: 7. Germline-derived CDR1 and CDR2 are SGHTA and FQGTGA. The CDR3 consists of 15 residues. The CDR3 loop reads CASSRGQPTTDTQYF. The CDR3 DNA reads TGTGCCAGCAGCAGGGGACAGCCCACCACAGATACGCAGTATTTT.

The V call is TRBV28, the J call TRBJ2-1; 9 bases line up with TRBD2. The germline CDR1 and CDR2 sequences are MDHEN and SYDVKM. The CDR3 has 18 residues. Germline trimming cut 3 bases from V and 4 bases from J; bases unmatched to any gene: 13. The CDR3 sequence: CASSFIRGRAGPYNEQFF. The CDR3 DNA follows: TGTGCCAGCAGTTTCATACGCGGGAGGGCCGGACCTTACAATGAGCAGTTCTTC. Complete variable domain (other parts from reference TRBV28 and TRBJ2-1): DVKVTQSSRYLVKRTGEKVFLECVQDMDHENMFWYRQDPGLGLRLIYFSYDVKMKEKGDIPEGYSVSREKKERFSLILESASTNQTSMYLCASSFIRGRAGPYNEQFFGPGTRLTVL.

The J gene is TRBJ2-7, the V gene TRBV11-2; 7 nucleotides align to TRBD1. Germline trimming cut 1 base from V and 2 bases from J; bases unmatched to any gene: 14. The CDR3 extends over 18 amino acids. Germline values: CDR1 SGHAT, CDR2 FQNNGV. CDR3 loop: CASSLARDRVPYTYEQYF. DNA for the CDR3: TGTGCCAGCAGCTTAGCCCGGGACAGAGTCCCATACACCTACGAGCAGTACTTC.

The V gene is TRBV7-2, the J gene TRBJ2-1, with 7 positions matching TRBD2. Germline V gene sequence: CDR1 SGHTA, CDR2 FQGNSA. The CDR3 extends over 15 amino acids. J was trimmed by 2 bases and V by 5 bases; bases with no gene match: 6. CDR3 residues: CASSQAAGAYNEQFF. CDR3 bases: TGTGCCAGCAGCCAGGCCGCGGGAGCCTACAATGAGCAGTTCTTC.

The chain employs TRBV29-1 and TRBJ2-7; 10 bases agree with TRBD1. V lost 4 bases and J lost 6; bases outside the gene matches: 0. Germline lookup yields CDR1 SQVTM and CDR2 ANQGSEA. This CDR3 is built from 11 residues. Here the CDR3 reads CSVGDRGEQYF. The CDR3 DNA reads TGCAGCGTTGGGGACAGGGGCGAGCAGTACTTC.

The genes are TRBV19 and TRBJ1-2; weak D call: TRBD1 (5 bases). V was clipped by 5 bases and J by 8 bases, with 18 bases between them. The CDR3 is 14 amino acids. Germline CDR1 reads LNHDA; CDR2 reads SQIVND (reference sequence). The CDR3 DNA is TGTGCCAGTAGTTCTGACGGGGGGTACGAAGGCTACACCTTC. Translating it yields CASSSDGGYEGYTF.

This clone has a single count. The chain carries TRBV27 and TRBJ1-1; D may be TRBD1 (5 bases). CDR1 MNHEY and CDR2 SMNVEV come from the germline V gene (reference sequence). This CDR3 comprises 13 residues. Between the trimmed V and J ends, which lost 6 bases and 0 bases, there was a span of 8 bases. The CDR3 loop reads CASRGGMNTEAFF. The CDR3 DNA follows: TGTGCCAGCAGGGGGGGGATGAACACTGAAGCTTTCTTT.

This clone was observed a handful of times. The rearrangement uses TRBV5-4 and TRBJ2-7, with 11 positions matching TRBD2. CDR1 SGHNT and CDR2 YYREEE come from the germline V gene (reference sequence). The CDR3 loop spans 14 amino acids. J lost 0 bases, V lost 7 bases, and 3 bases had no gene match. CDR3 loop: CASGTSGSSYEQYF. CDR3 coding DNA: TGTGCCAGCGGAACTAGCGGGAGCTCCTACGAGCAGTACTTC.

The J gene is TRBJ2-7, the V gene TRBV14; TRBD2 aligns across 10 bases. V trimming: 0 bases; J trimming: 1 base; junction bases outside the gene matches: 9. CDR3 size: 18 residues. Germline V gene lookup returns CDR1 SGHDN and CDR2 FVKESK. The CDR3 reads CASSQDQASGRRSYEQYF. CDR3 nucleotides: TGTGCCAGCAGCCAAGATCAGGCTAGCGGGAGACGATCCTACGAGCAGTACTTC.

The gene calls are TRBV5-5 and TRBJ2-2, with 10 bases fitting TRBD2. V lost 4 bases to trimming and J lost 3 bases; unmatched junction nucleotides: 6. CDR3 size: 16 residues. Germline CDR1 is SGHKS and CDR2 is YYEKEE (reference sequence). The CDR3 DNA reads as TGTGCCAGCAGCAACCAAGCGGGAGGGTACACCGGGGAGCTGTTTTTT. This translates into CASSNQAGGYTGELFF.

This clone has just one count. This chain links TRBV19 with TRBJ1-2, with TRBD1 identical over 7 bases. CDR1 is LNHDA and CDR2 is SQIVND in the germline V gene (reference sequence). Trimming cost V 5 bases and J 2 bases; bases outside gene matches: 14. There are 17 residues in the CDR3. The CDR3, as DNA: TGTGCCAGTAGTGGGGGGACAGCGCCGAGGGCCAACTATGGCTACACCTTC. Residues: CASSGGTAPRANYGYTF.

The V and J genes are TRBV7-2 and TRBJ2-7, with 7 bases aligning to TRBD1. The V segment lost 5 bases and the J segment 2 bases; nucleotides outside the gene matches: 3. CDR3 length equals 13 residues. Germline V gene lookup returns CDR1 SGHTA and CDR2 FQGNSA. DNA of the CDR3: TGTGCCAGCAGCATTGGGACAGCCTACGAGCAGTACTTC. Residues: CASSIGTAYEQYF.

A single count supports this clone. This chain links TRBV6-1 with TRBJ2-7; the match to TRBD2 covers 9 bases. Losses at the gene ends were 2 bases for V and 6 bases for J; bases not matched to a gene: 11. Per the germline V gene, CDR1 is MNHNS and CDR2 is SASEGT. CDR3 length: 16 amino acids. CDR3 coding DNA: TGTGCCAGCAGTGAACGGGGGGATAGCGGGAGATCCGAGCAGTACTTC. Protein: CASSERGDSGRSEQYF.

The chain couples TRBV27 to TRBJ2-2, with 14 bases aligning to TRBD2. V shed 4 bases, J shed 5 bases, and the junction held 15 bases outside the gene matches. CDR3 size: 20 residues. In germline, CDR1 is MNHEY, CDR2 SMNVEV (reference sequence). The CDR3 is CASSSRLAGGTWRGTGELFF. The CDR3 bases are TGTGCCAGCAGTTCCAGACTAGCGGGAGGGACGTGGAGGGGAACCGGGGAGCTGTTTTTT.

The chain recombines TRBV3-1 (or the pseudogene TRBV3-2) with TRBJ1-2, with D hard to call. From germline, CDR1 is LGHDT and CDR2 YNNKEL (reference sequence). The CDR3 runs 15 residues. Trimming cost V 4 bases and J 2 bases, with 14 bases left between them. The CDR3 is CASSLGYPANYGYTF. Here the CDR3 DNA reads TGTGCCAGCAGCCTCGGGTACCCGGCGAACTATGGCTACACCTTC.

The V gene is TRBV7-3, the J gene TRBJ2-5, with 10 bases identical to TRBD1. CDR3 length: 14 amino acids. Per the germline V gene, CDR1 is SGHTA and CDR2 is FQGTGA. V was clipped by 3 bases and J by 6 bases; unmatched bases: 4. The CDR3 here is CASSFGQGEKTQYF. CDR3 bases: TGTGCCAGCAGCTTCGGACAGGGGGAAAAGACCCAGTACTTC.

The count of this clone is one. The gene calls are TRBV5-1 and TRBJ2-3; D gene unclear. With 0 bases removed from V and 5 bases from J, the gap between germline ends came to 10 bases. The CDR3 contains 14 residues. CDR1 is SGHRS, CDR2 YFSETQ, per germline. The CDR3 protein is CASSLAPAGDTQYF. The CDR3 DNA follows: TGCGCCAGCAGCTTGGCCCCAGCAGGAGATACGCAGTATTTT.

This clone has just one count. The chain is built from TRBV14 and TRBJ2-1; 12 nucleotides align to TRBD2. The CDR3 runs 16 residues. Unmatched junction bases numbered 9, after V lost 4 bases and J lost 8 bases. Germline loops: CDR1 SGHDN, CDR2 FVKESK. This CDR3 reads CASSPRLAGVGDEQFF. DNA of the CDR3: TGTGCCAGCAGCCCTAGACTAGCGGGAGTAGGTGATGAGCAGTTCTTC.

This clone was found once. The CDR3 protein is CASSRRTGLAETYEQYF. The CDR3 DNA is TGTGCCAGCAGCAGGCGAACGGGACTAGCGGAAACCTACGAGCAGTACTTC. This chain links TRBV7-2 with TRBJ2-7; 11 bases are a match to TRBD2. This CDR3 spans 17 amino acids. V lost 5 bases to trimming and J lost 2 bases; unmatched junction nucleotides: 11. In germline, CDR1 is SGHTA, CDR2 FQGNSA. The full variable domain, its missing parts supplied by reference TRBV7-2 and TRBJ2-7, is GAGVSQSPSNKVTEKGKDVELRCDPISGHTALYWYRQSLGQGLEFLIYFQGNSAPDKSGLPSDRFSAERTGGSVSTLTIQRTQQEDSAVYLCASSRRTGLAETYEQYFGPGTRLTVT.

This rearrangement joins TRBV25-1 to TRBJ1-2; 7 nucleotides agree with TRBD1. The ends lost 6 bases at V and 5 bases at J; junction bases unmatched: 3. Germline assignment: CDR1 MGHDK and CDR2 SYGVNS. This CDR3 spans 12 amino acids. CDR3 residues: CASRTGQYGYTF. The CDR3 nucleotides read TGTGCCAGCAGGACAGGGCAATATGGCTACACCTTC.

The chain combines TRBV18 with TRBJ2-2, with TRBD2 identical over 11 bases. Looked up from germline, CDR1 is KGHSH and CDR2 is LQKENI. This CDR3 has 18 amino acids. J gave up 2 bases and V 0 bases, and 5 bases lay outside the gene matches. In DNA, the CDR3 is TGTGCCAGCTCACCACCTTTAGGGACTAGCGGCAACACCGGGGAGCTGTTTTTT. Translated: CASSPPLGTSGNTGELFF.

The rearrangement uses TRBV16 and TRBJ2-7, with D possibly matching TRBD1 (5 bases). Trimming removed 2 bases at V and 4 bases at J, with 9 bases between. The CDR3 sequence is 13 residues long. Per the germline V gene, CDR1 is KGHSY and CDR2 is FQNENV. The CDR3 coding sequence is TGTGCCAGCAGCCAAGGACAAAAATACGAGCAGTACTTC. As protein: CASSQGQKYEQYF. The complete variable domain, with remaining parts taken from reference TRBV16 and TRBJ2-7, reads GEEVAQTPKHLVRGEGQKAKLYCAPIKGHSYVFWYQQVLKNEFKFLISFQNENVFDETGMPKERFSAKCLPNSPCSLEIQATKLEDSAVYFCASSQGQKYEQYFGPGTRLTVT.

The gene calls are TRBV5-1 and TRBJ2-7; D may be TRBD1 (6 bases). In germline, CDR1 is SGHRS, CDR2 YFSETQ. The V gene lost 0 bases and the J gene lost 6 bases, with 13 bases spanning the gap. The CDR3 runs to 14 residues. The CDR3 spells CASSLATGQSEQYF. Written as DNA, the CDR3 is TGCGCCAGCAGCTTGGCCACCGGACAGTCCGAGCAGTACTTC.

The gene calls are TRBV27 and TRBJ2-7; 8 nucleotides line up with TRBD1. V gave up 6 bases and J gave up 3 bases; unmatched junction bases: 4. The CDR3 totals 13 residues. Per germline, CDR1 MNHEY and CDR2 SMNVEV (reference sequence). This chain's CDR3 is CASRAGGLYEQYF. CDR3 DNA: TGTGCCAGCAGGGCAGGGGGCCTCTACGAGCAGTACTTC.

The sample holds a few counts of this clone. The V and J genes are TRBV28 and TRBJ1-1; 9 nucleotides line up with TRBD1. CDR1 and CDR2 (germline): MDHEN, SYDVKM. CDR3 length: 16 amino acids. After removal of 7 bases from V and 3 bases from J, the junction contained 12 bases not matched to a gene. The CDR3 here is CASTLTGGSGDTEAFF. The CDR3 nucleotides are TGTGCCAGCACCCTAACAGGGGGCTCTGGGGACACTGAAGCTTTCTTT.